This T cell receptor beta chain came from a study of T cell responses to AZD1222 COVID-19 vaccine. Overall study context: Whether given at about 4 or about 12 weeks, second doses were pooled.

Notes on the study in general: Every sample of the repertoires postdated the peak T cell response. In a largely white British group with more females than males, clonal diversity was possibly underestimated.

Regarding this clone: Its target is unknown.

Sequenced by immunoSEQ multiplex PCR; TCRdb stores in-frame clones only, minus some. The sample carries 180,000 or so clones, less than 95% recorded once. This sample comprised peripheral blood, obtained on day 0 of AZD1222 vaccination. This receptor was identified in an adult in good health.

CDR3 protein: CASSPTLTATTSLEQYF. The CDR3, as DNA: TGTGCCAGCAGCCCTACTCTGACTGCCACAACCTCCCTCGAGCAGTACTTC. The V gene is TRBV5-6, the J gene TRBJ2-7; D remains ambiguous. The germline CDR1 and CDR2 sequences are SGHDT and YYEEEE. The length of the CDR3 is 17 residues. Deletions cut 4 bases from V and 6 bases from J, with 26 bases between.